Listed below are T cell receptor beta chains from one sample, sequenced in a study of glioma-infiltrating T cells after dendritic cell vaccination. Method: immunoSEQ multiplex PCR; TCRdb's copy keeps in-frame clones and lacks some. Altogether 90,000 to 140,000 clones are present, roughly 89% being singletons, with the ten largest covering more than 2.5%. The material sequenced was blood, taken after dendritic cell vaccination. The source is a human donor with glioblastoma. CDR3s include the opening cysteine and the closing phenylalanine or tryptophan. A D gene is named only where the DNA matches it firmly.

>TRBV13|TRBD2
CASSFGTSGNTGELFF
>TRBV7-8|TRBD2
CASSRSGGAAGELFF
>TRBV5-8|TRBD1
CASSSPGQAGNEQFF
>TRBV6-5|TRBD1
CASSYGPGTGDYEQYF
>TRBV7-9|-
CASSEKSGHSVDTEAFF
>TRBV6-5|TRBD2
CASSYEASGMAEQFF
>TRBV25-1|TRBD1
CASSEGGGNFSPLHF
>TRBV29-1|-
CSAGQSSYEQYF
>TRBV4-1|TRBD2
CASSQVSGGEETQYF
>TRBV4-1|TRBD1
CASSQATGQNNSPLHF
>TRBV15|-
CATSRERSTQVYEQYF
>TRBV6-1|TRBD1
CASSGGQGSGGYTF
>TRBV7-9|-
CASSLRSGTYNEQFF
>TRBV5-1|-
CASSLGQPNEQFF
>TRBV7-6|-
CASSSIPRKETQYF
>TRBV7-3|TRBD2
CASSPGGGYYEQYF
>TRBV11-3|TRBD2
CASSRGTSGANNEQFF
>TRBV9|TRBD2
CASSVGAGAPNEQFF
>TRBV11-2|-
CASSLDSGERSAEAFF
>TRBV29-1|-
CSVDSGLLSNTIYF
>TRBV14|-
CASSQEAPARGGYGYTF
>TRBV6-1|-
CASSEQGNYGYTF
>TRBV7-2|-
CASSLAAGGSPLHF
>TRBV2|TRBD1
CASSRDRGRTNYGYTF
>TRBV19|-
CASSPGGGVNTEAFF
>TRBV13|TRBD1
CASSRQGASYEQYF
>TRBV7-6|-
CASSLERRDRYNEQFF
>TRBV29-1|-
CSVQSQPTGEAFF
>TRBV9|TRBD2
CASSDEGESGSSPYEQYF
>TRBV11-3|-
CASSSGASTDTQYF
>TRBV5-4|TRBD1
CASSPGGGNTIYF
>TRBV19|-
CASSARRGSNEKLFF
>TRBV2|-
CASSERQESGYTF
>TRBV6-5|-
CASSDSGRKAEAFF
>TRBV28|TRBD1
CASSWTGQNTEAFF
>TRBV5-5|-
CASSFAIQVGKLFF
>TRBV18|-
CASSPIQGSESPLHF
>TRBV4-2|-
CASSHETGSGANVLTF
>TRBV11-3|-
CASGQDIGELFF
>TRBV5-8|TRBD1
CASSPGQGYQETQYF
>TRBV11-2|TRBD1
CASSSPDRAEKLFF
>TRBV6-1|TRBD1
CASSERGQGKNTEAFF
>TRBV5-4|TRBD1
CASSYGGGGMVYGYTF
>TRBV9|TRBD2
CASSVDAGTSATLTGELFF
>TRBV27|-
CASSIGLRSGANVLTF